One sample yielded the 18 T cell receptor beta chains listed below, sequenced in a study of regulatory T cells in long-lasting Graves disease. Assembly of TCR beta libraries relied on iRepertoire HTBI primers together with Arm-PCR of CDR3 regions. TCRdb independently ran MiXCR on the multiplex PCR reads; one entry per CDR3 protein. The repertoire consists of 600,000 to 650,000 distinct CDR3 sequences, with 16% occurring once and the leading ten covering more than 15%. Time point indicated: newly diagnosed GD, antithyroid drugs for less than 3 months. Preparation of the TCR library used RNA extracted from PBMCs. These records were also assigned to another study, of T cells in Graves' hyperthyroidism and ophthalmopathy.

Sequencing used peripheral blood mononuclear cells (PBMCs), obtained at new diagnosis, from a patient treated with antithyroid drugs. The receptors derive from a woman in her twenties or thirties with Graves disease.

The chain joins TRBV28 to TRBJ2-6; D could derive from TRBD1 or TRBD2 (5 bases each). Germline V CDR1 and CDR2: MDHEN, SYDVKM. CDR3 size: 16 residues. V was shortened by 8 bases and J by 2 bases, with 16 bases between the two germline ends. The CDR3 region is CASGQIGAAGANVLTF. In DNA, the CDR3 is TGTGCCAGCGGCCAAATCGGGGCGGCTGGGGCCAACGTCCTGACTTTC. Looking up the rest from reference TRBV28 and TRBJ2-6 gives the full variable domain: DVKVTQSSRYLVKRTGEKVFLECVQDMDHENMFWYRQDPGLGLRLIYFSYDVKMKEKGDIPEGYSVSREKKERFSLILESASTNQTSMYLCASGQIGAAGANVLTFGAGSRLTVL.

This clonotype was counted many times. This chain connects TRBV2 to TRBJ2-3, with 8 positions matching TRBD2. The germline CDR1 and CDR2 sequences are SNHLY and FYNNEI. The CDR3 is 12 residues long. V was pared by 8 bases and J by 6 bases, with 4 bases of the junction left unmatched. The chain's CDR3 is CASQRELDTQYF. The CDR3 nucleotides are TGTGCCAGCCAGCGGGAGTTGGATACGCAGTATTTT.

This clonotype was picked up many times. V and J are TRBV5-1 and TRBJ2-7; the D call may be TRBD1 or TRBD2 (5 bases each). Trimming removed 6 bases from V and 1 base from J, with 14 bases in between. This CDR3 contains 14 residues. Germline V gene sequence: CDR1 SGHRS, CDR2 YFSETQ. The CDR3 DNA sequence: TGCGCCAGCAAGGGGCTAGCTACGTCCTACGAGCAGTACTTC. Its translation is CASKGLATSYEQYF.

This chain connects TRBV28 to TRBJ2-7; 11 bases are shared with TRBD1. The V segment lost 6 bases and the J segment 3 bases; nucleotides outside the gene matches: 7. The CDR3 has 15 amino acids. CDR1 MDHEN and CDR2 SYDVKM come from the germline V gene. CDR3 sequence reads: CASRPPGTGGYEQYF. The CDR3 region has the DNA TGTGCCAGCAGACCCCCCGGGACAGGGGGCTACGAGCAGTACTTC.

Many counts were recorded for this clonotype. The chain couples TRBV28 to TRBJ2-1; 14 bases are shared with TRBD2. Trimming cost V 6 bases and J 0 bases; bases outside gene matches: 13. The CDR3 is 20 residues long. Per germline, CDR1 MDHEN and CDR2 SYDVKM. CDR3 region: CASSPLRGTSGSSSYNEQFF. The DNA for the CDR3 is TGTGCCAGCAGCCCTCTCAGGGGGACTAGCGGGAGTAGCTCCTACAATGAGCAGTTCTTC.

The CDR3 DNA sequence: TGTGCCAGCAGCCATAATCAGGGGGGTCAGCCCCAGCATTTT. Translating gives CASSHNQGGQPQHF. This chain joins TRBV7-9 and TRBJ1-5, with 7 bases aligning to TRBD1. The ends lost 5 bases at V and 6 bases at J; junction bases unmatched: 7. The CDR3 consists of 14 residues. Germline CDR1 is SEHNR and CDR2 is FQNEAQ (reference sequence).

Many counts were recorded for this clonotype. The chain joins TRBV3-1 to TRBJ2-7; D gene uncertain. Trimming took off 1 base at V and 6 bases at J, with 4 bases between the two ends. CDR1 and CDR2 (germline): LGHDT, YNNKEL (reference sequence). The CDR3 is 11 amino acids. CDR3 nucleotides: TGTGCCAGCAGCCAAGCCGTCGAGCAGTACTTC. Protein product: CASSQAVEQYF.

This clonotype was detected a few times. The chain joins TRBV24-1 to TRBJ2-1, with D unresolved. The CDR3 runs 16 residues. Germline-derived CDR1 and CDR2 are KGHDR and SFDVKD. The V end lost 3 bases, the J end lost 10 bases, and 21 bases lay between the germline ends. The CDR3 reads CATSDAPTPPTYEQFF. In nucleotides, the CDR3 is TGTGCCACCAGTGATGCTCCGACACCCCCAACATACGAGCAGTTCTTC.

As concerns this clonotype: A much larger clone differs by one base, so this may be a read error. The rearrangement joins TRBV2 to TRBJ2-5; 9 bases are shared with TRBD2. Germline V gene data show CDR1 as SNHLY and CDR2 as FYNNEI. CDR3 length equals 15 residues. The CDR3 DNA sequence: TGTGCCAGCGGGGGGCTAGCGGGACCCCAAGAGACCCAGCACTTC. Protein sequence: CASGGLAGPQETQHF.

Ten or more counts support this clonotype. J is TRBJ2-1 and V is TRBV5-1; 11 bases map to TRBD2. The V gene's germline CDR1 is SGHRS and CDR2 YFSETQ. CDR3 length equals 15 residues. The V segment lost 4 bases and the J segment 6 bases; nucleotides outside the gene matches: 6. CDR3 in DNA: TGCGCCAGCAGCCAGGGACTAGCGGCCACCAATGAGCAGTTCTTC. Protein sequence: CASSQGLAATNEQFF.

The CDR3 loop is CASMEGHTGRETQYF. The DNA of the CDR3 is TGTGCCAGCATGGAAGGGCATACAGGGCGGGAGACCCAGTACTTC. The chain has TRBV7-9 and TRBJ2-5; D may be TRBD1 (6 bases). The germline V gene has CDR1 SEHNR and CDR2 FQNEAQ (reference sequence). Trimming cost V 7 bases and J 5 bases, with 20 bases left between them. The CDR3 is 15 residues long.

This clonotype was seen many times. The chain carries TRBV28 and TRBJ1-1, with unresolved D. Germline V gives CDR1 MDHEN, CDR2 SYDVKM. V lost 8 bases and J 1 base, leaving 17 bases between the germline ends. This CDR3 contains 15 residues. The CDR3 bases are TGTGCCAGCTATCTTTCGTGGACGGAGAACACTGAAGCTTTCTTT. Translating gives CASYLSWTENTEAFF.

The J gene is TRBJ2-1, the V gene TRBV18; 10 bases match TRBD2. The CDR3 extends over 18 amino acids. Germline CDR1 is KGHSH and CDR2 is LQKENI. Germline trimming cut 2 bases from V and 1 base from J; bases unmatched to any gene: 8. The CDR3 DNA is TGTGCCAGCTCACCATTATTCGCTAGCGGGAGTTCCTACAATGAGCAGTTCTTC. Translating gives CASSPLFASGSSYNEQFF.

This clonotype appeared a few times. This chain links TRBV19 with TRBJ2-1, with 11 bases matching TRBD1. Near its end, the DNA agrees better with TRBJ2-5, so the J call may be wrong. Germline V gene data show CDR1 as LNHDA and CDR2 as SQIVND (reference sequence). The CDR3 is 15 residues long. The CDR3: CASSRPDRGLETQYF. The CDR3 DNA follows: TGTGCCAGTAGCCGGCCGGACAGGGGGCTTGAGACCCAGTACTTC.

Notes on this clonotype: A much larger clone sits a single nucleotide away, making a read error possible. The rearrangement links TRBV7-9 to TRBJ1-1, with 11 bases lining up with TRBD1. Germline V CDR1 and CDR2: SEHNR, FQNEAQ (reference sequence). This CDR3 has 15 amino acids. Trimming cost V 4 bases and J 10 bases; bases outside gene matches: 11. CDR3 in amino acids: CASSSDRGRIPGAFF. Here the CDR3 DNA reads TGTGCCAGCAGCTCGGACAGGGGGCGAATTCCTGGAGCTTTCTTT.

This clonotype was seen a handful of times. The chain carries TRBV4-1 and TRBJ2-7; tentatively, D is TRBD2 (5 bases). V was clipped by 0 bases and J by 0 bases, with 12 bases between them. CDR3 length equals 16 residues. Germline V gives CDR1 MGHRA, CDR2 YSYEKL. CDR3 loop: CASSQDGQRSSYEQYF. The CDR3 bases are TGCGCCAGCAGCCAAGATGGCCAGCGGAGCTCCTACGAGCAGTACTTC.

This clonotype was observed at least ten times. This CDR3 reads CASSTWEGQSSYNEQFF. DNA for the CDR3: TGTGCCAGCAGCACCTGGGAGGGACAGAGCTCCTACAATGAGCAGTTCTTC. The genes are TRBV7-9 and TRBJ2-1; D is tentatively TRBD1 or TRBD2 (7 bases each). The CDR3 totals 17 residues. V lost 5 bases and J lost 0, with 17 bases in between. CDR1 and CDR2 from the germline V gene are SEHNR and FQNEAQ (reference sequence).

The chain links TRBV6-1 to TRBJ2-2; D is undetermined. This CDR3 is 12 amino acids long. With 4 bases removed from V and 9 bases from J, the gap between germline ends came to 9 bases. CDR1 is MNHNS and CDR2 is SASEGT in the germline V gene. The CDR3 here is CASSAKGRELFF. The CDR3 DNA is TGTGCCAGCAGTGCCAAGGGTCGGGAGCTGTTTTTT.